These 7 T cell receptor beta chains were all obtained from the same sample, sequenced in a study of blood T cells in healthy people across ages. A second PCR of roughly 6 to 12 cycles used a sample-barcoded 5' primer and a J-beta primer mix. TCRdb called the 5' RACE reads again in MiXCR, with one record for every CDR3 protein. The table records about 970,000 distinct CDR3 sequences, approximately 50% of them present only once. Sequenced sample: blood. These TCRs come from an older woman in good health.

To note about this clonotype: A much larger clone lies one base from this, so it may be a read error. This sequence joins TRBV6-6 and TRBJ2-7; perhaps TRBD1 as D (5 bases). This CDR3 contains 12 residues. The germline gives CDR1 MNHNY, CDR2 SVGAGI (reference sequence). The CDR3 region is CTSSYQGDEQYF. As DNA, the CDR3 is TGTACCAGCAGTTACCAGGGTGATGAGCAGTACTTC.

This chain connects TRBV4-1 to TRBJ2-1, with D possibly being TRBD1 or TRBD2 (5 bases each). CDR3 size: 14 residues. V lost 6 bases to trimming and J lost 9 bases, with 18 bases between them. In germline, CDR1 is MGHRA, CDR2 YSYEKL. The CDR3 loop is CASRLEGPIAEQFF. CDR3 DNA: TGCGCCAGCAGGTTAGAGGGACCAATCGCTGAGCAGTTCTTC.

The rearrangement joins TRBV9 to TRBJ2-3; 10 nucleotides align to TRBD2. Germline V gene data show CDR1 as SGDLS and CDR2 as YYNGEE. The length of the CDR3 is 16 residues. Losses at the gene ends were 3 bases for V and 6 bases for J; bases not matched to a gene: 10. The CDR3 DNA sequence: TGTGCCAGCAGCGGACTAGCGGGTTCGTTTCTTGATACGCAGTATTTT. Protein: CASSGLAGSFLDTQYF.

V usage is TRBV6-2 or TRBV6-3 and J usage is TRBJ2-1; TRBD2 matches at 9 bases. The CDR3 covers 17 residues. Per the germline V gene, CDR1 is MNHEY and CDR2 is SVGEGT. V shed 1 base and J 3 bases; nucleotides not matched to a gene: 7. The CDR3 loop reads CASSYWGREGIYNEQFF. CDR3 DNA: TGTGCCAGCAGTTACTGGGGGCGGGAGGGGATCTACAATGAGCAGTTCTTC.

This chain connects TRBV7-3 to TRBJ2-7; D ambiguous. CDR3 size: 16 residues. Trimming took 6 bases from V and 2 from J, leaving 20 bases between them. Germline values: CDR1 SGHTA, CDR2 FQGTGA. The CDR3 sequence is CASRLGQRQIPYEQYF. DNA for the CDR3: TGTGCCAGCAGGTTAGGCCAACGGCAGATTCCCTACGAGCAGTACTTC.

This clonotype was seen a few times. The chain has TRBV7-2 and TRBJ2-7, with a possible D match to TRBD1 (5 bases). Germline CDR1 SGHTA, CDR2 FQGNSA. V gave up 5 bases and J gave up 0 bases, with 11 bases separating them. This CDR3 is 14 amino acids long. CDR3 amino acids: CASSGHLSSYEQYF. The CDR3 DNA sequence: TGTGCCAGCAGCGGACATCTGAGCTCCTACGAGCAGTACTTC. The full variable domain, completed using reference TRBV7-2 and TRBJ2-7, is GAGVSQSPSNKVTEKGKDVELRCDPISGHTALYWYRQSLGQGLEFLIYFQGNSAPDKSGLPSDRFSAERTGGSVSTLTIQRTQQEDSAVYLCASSGHLSSYEQYFGPGTRLTVT.

This clonotype appeared a few times. The chain is built from TRBV12-3 or TRBV12-4 and TRBJ2-7; D is unresolved. The CDR3 has 13 amino acids. V shed 5 bases and J shed 2 bases, with 10 bases lying between them. The CDR3 reads CASSIMGTYEQYF. CDR3 DNA sequence: TGTGCCAGCAGTATCATGGGGACCTACGAGCAGTACTTC.